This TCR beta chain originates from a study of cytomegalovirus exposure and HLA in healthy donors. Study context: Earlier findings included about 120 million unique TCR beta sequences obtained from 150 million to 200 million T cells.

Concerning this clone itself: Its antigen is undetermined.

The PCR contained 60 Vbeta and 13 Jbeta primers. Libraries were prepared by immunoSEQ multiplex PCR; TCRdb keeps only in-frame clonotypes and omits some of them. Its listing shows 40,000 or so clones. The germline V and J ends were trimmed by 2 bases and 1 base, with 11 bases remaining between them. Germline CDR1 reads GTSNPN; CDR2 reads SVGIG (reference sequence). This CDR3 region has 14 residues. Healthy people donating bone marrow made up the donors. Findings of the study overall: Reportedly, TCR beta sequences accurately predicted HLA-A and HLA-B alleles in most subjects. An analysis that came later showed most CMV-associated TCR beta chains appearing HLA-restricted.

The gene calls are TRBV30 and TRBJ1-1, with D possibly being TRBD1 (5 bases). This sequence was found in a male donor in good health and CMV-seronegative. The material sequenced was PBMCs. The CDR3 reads CAWSRDSPNTEAFF. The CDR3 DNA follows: TGTGCCTGGAGTCGGGACTCACCGAACACTGAAGCTTTCTTT.